Listed below are T cell receptor beta chains from one sample, sequenced in a study of blood T cell repertoires in COVID-19. This table comes from immunoSEQ multiplex PCR, and its TCRdb copy is limited to in-frame clones, with some not included. There are fewer than 500,000 clones in the sample; about 89% occur only once, and around 1.3% lies in the top ten. The sample taken for sequencing was PBMCs or T cells enriched from blood (not recorded which). The receptor set was obtained from a man aged 30 to 45 who had recovered from COVID-19. Both conserved end residues are part of each CDR3. D genes are given only for firm matches. Expanded clones get a size class; other rows say once, few or many, or leave the size out.

>.|TRBV28|TRBJ1-5|once
CAIGGRDGDQPQHF
TGTGCCATCGGCGGGCGGGACGGGGATCAGCCCCAGCATTTT
>TRBD2|TRBV5-1|TRBJ2-2|once
CASRKGLAGVNTGELFF
TGCGCCAGCCGCAAGGGGCTAGCGGGGGTCAACACCGGGGAGCTGTTTTTT
>TRBD2|TRBV5-4|TRBJ2-7|few
CASSLALAGGSGSYEQYF
TGTGCCAGCAGCTTGGCCCTAGCGGGGGGCTCCGGCTCCTACGAGCAGTACTTC
>.|TRBV9|TRBJ2-7|.
CASSVAANSYEQYF
TGTGCCAGCAGCGTAGCTGCGAACTCCTACGAGCAGTACTTC
>.|TRBV6-5|TRBJ1-1|.
CASTPRFENTEAFF
TGTGCCAGCACCCCACGGTTTGAGAACACTGAAGCTTTCTTT
>TRBD1|TRBV29-1|TRBJ2-2|once
CSVPAAGGFGELFF
TGCAGCGTTCCCGCGGCAGGGGGCTTCGGGGAGCTGTTTTTT
>TRBD1|TRBV5-1|TRBJ2-1|.
CASSGSTGYSYNEQFF
TGCGCCAGCAGCGGCTCGACAGGGTATTCCTACAATGAGCAGTTCTTC
>.|TRBV2|TRBJ1-4|.
CASSERGGREKLFF
TGTGCCAGCAGTGAACGCGGGGGGAGGGAAAAACTGTTTTTT
>.|TRBV27|TRBJ1-3|.
CASSSLGAGNTIYF
TGTGCCAGCAGTTCCCTCGGTGCTGGAAACACCATATATTTT
>.|TRBV18|TRBJ1-1|.
CASSPRSSLDTEAFF
TGTGCCAGCTCACCACGAAGTAGTCTCGACACTGAAGCTTTCTTT
>TRBD1|TRBV9|TRBJ2-1|.
CASSPGTASYNEQFF
TGTGCCAGCAGCCCCGGGACAGCCTCCTACAATGAGCAGTTCTTC
>.|TRBV6-5|TRBJ2-1|.
CATRDFNNEQFF
TGTGCCACCCGGGACTTCAACAATGAGCAGTTCTTC
>TRBD2|TRBV5-1|TRBJ2-1|.
CASSLTSGGPYNEQFF
TGCGCCAGCAGCTTGACCAGCGGGGGCCCCTACAATGAGCAGTTCTTC
>TRBD1|TRBV10-3|TRBJ1-2|.
CAISEDRVGYTF
TGTGCCATCAGTGAGGACAGGGTCGGCTACACCTTC
>TRBD1|TRBV7-8|TRBJ2-7|.
CASSSLYERTGPFTFSYEQYF
TGTGCCAGCAGCTCGCTCTACGAAAGGACAGGGCCCTTTACTTTCTCCTACGAGCAGTACTTC
>TRBD1|TRBV5-1|TRBJ1-6|.
CASSLEGRGDSPLHF
TGCGCCAGCAGCTTGGAAGGCAGGGGGGATTCACCCCTCCACTTT
>.|TRBV12-3/TRBV12-4|TRBJ2-3|.
CASTEGGDTQYF
TGTGCCAGCACCGAGGGGGGGGATACGCAGTATTTT
>TRBD1|TRBV11-2|TRBJ2-5|.
CASSLGDSHQETQYF
TGTGCCAGCAGCTTAGGGGACAGCCACCAAGAGACCCAGTACTTC
>.|TRBV6-5|TRBJ1-1|.
CASSSYTGPEAFF
TGTGCCAGCAGTTCTTACACGGGTCCTGAAGCTTTCTTT
>.|TRBV10-1|TRBJ2-6|.
CASSGGPGANVLTF
TGCGCCAGCAGTGGTGGGCCTGGGGCCAACGTCCTGACTTTC
>.|TRBV6-6|TRBJ1-1|.
CASRDAGREMNTEAFF
TGTGCCAGCAGAGACGCGGGGCGTGAAATGAACACTGAAGCTTTCTTT
>TRBD1|TRBV7-9|TRBJ1-1|.
CASSPRPGQGDTEAFF
TGTGCCAGCAGCCCAAGGCCGGGGCAGGGGGACACTGAAGCTTTCTTT
>.|TRBV4-3|TRBJ1-4|.
CASSPQTAINEKLFF
TGCGCCAGCAGCCCGCAGACAGCGATTAATGAAAAACTGTTTTTT
>TRBD2|TRBV2|TRBJ2-7|.
CASSEGTGKRGPAYEQYF
TGTGCCAGCAGTGAAGGGACGGGAAAGCGGGGGCCCGCCTACGAGCAGTACTTC
>.|TRBV10-1|TRBJ2-7|.
CASSSAGSPYEQYF
TGCGCCAGCAGTTCAGCGGGCTCTCCCTACGAGCAGTACTTC
>.|TRBV18|TRBJ1-1|.
CASSRDNQNTEAFF
TGTGCCAGCTCACGGGACAACCAAAACACTGAAGCTTTCTTT
>TRBD2|TRBV6-1|TRBJ2-1|once
CASSGTRSSSYNEQFF
TGTGCCAGCAGTGGGACTAGGAGTAGCTCCTACAATGAGCAGTTCTTC
>.|TRBV19|TRBJ2-5|.
CASSRGSKETQYF
TGTGCCAGTTCAAGGGGGTCGAAGGAGACCCAGTACTTC
>TRBD1|TRBV19|TRBJ1-5|.
CASRQTGEGQPQHF
TGTGCCAGTAGACAGACAGGGGAAGGTCAGCCCCAGCATTTT
>.|TRBV27|TRBJ1-6|.
CASSLRGQSNSPLHF
TGTGCCAGCAGTTTGAGAGGACAGTCTAATTCACCCCTCCACTTT
>TRBD1|TRBV7-9|TRBJ2-5|.
CASSLVLMGQQETQYF
TGTGCCAGCAGCTTAGTTTTAATGGGACAGCAAGAGACCCAGTACTTC
>.|TRBV7-3|TRBJ1-2|once
CASSSDSNYGYTF
TGTGCCAGCAGCTCGGACAGTAACTATGGCTACACCTTC
>.|TRBV6-5|TRBJ2-3|.
CASSTEGTQYF
TGTGCCAGCAGTACCGAGGGTACGCAGTATTTT
>TRBD1|TRBV18|TRBJ1-4|.
CASRDRAEKLFF
TGTGCCAGCCGGGACAGGGCTGAAAAACTGTTTTTT
>TRBD2|TRBV13|TRBJ2-1|.
CASSSLTSGVYNEQFF
TGTGCCAGCAGCTCACTGACTAGCGGGGTATACAATGAGCAGTTCTTC
>.|TRBV6-4|TRBJ2-1|.
CASSGGNEQFF
TGTGCCAGCAGTGGCGGGAATGAGCAGTTCTTC
>TRBD2|TRBV4-1|TRBJ2-5|.
CASSQVSSELAGLVETQYF
TGCGCCAGCAGCCAAGTATCCAGTGAGCTAGCGGGCCTAGTGGAGACCCAGTACTTC
>.|TRBV19|TRBJ1-2|.
CASSQGRGINGYTF
TGTGCCAGTAGTCAGGGCAGGGGTATCAATGGCTACACCTTC
>.|TRBV5-4|TRBJ1-4|.
CASSQGTYDNEKLFF
TGTGCCAGCAGCCAGGGGACCTACGATAATGAAAAACTGTTTTTT
>.|TRBV9|TRBJ2-1|.
CASSVDNKYNEQFF
TGTGCCAGCAGCGTAGATAACAAATACAATGAGCAGTTCTTC
>TRBD2|TRBV12-5|TRBJ2-5|.
CASGLSGGMETQYF
TGTGCTAGTGGTTTAAGCGGGGGGATGGAGACCCAGTACTTC
>.|TRBV6-5|TRBJ1-4|.
CASKQGVFSEKLFF
TGTGCCAGCAAGCAGGGCGTCTTCAGTGAAAAACTGTTTTTT
>.|TRBV5-1|TRBJ1-1|once
CASREPGGEAFF
TGCGCCAGCAGGGAACCCGGAGGTGAAGCTTTCTTT
>TRBD1|TRBV4-2|TRBJ2-5|.
CASSQDRGLPAETQYF
TGTGCCAGCAGCCAGGACAGGGGGCTACCTGCGGAGACCCAGTACTTC
>.|TRBV7-2|TRBJ1-4|.
CASSYSGINEKLFF
TGTGCCAGCAGTTACTCGGGGATTAATGAAAAACTGTTTTTT
>TRBD1|TRBV6-5|TRBJ1-5|.
CASSRTGEGQPQHF
TGTGCCAGCAGTCGGACAGGGGAAGGCCAGCCCCAGCATTTT
>.|TRBV5-1|TRBJ2-7|.
CASSLGGFGLNEQYF
TGCGCCAGCAGCTTGGGCGGGTTTGGGCTCAACGAGCAGTACTTC
>TRBD1|TRBV4-3|TRBJ1-1|.
CASSPGQVNTEAFF
TGCGCCAGCAGCCCCGGACAGGTGAACACTGAAGCTTTCTTT
>TRBD2|TRBV3-1/TRBV3-2|TRBJ2-3|few
CASSSGGSFSTDTQYF
TGTGCCAGCAGCTCCGGGGGGTCTTTTAGCACAGATACGCAGTATTTT
>.|TRBV29-1|TRBJ2-1|.
CSVEEVRGPNEQFF
TGCAGCGTTGAAGAGGTCAGGGGACCAAATGAGCAGTTCTTC
>TRBD1|TRBV7-9|TRBJ1-2|once
CASSTGTGTGYTF
TGTGCCAGCAGCACCGGGACAGGGACTGGCTACACCTTC
>.|TRBV7-6|TRBJ1-2|.
CASSLGALGSYYGYTF
TGTGCCAGCAGCTTAGGCGCCTTGGGCAGCTACTATGGCTACACCTTC
>.|TRBV7-3|TRBJ2-6|.
CASSLAGSGANVLTF
TGTGCCAGCAGCTTAGCGGGCTCTGGGGCCAACGTCCTGACTTTC
>TRBD1|TRBV29-1|TRBJ2-1|.
CSVRPGGYNEQFF
TGCAGCGTTCGGCCAGGGGGTTACAATGAGCAGTTCTTC
>TRBD1|TRBV20-1|TRBJ1-1|.
CSPNRGEMAFF
TGCAGTCCAAACAGGGGGGAGATGGCTTTCTTT
>.|TRBV9|TRBJ1-1|.
CASSVGGNMNTEAFF
TGTGCCAGCAGCGTAGGGGGCAACATGAACACTGAAGCTTTCTTT
>TRBD1|TRBV15|TRBJ1-5|.
CATSRSTGGNNQPQHF
TGTGCCACCAGCAGATCGACAGGGGGCAACAATCAGCCCCAGCATTTT